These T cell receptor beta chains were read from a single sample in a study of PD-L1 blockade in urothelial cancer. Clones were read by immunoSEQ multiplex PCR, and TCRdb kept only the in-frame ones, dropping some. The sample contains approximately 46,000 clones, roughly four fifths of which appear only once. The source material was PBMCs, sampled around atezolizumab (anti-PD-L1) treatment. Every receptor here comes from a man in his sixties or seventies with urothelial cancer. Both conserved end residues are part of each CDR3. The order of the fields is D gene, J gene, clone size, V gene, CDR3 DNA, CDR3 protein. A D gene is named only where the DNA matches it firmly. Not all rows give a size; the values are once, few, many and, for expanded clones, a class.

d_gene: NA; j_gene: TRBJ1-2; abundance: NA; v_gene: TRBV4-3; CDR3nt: TGCGCCAGCAGCCAAGACAGGGGATATGGCTACACCTTC; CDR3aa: CASSQDRGYGYTF
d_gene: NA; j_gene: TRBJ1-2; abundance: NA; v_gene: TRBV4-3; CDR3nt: TGCGCCAGCAGCCAAGATCAGGGAACCTATGGCTACACCTTC; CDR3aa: CASSQDQGTYGYTF
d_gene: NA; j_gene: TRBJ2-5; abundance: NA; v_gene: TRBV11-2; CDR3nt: TGTGCCAGCAGCTTAGAGTCTTCGGAGACCCAGTACTTC; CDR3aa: CASSLESSETQYF
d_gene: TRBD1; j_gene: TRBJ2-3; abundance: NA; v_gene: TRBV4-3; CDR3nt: TGCGCCAGCAGCCACCGGACACAGGGGGTTGTCAGCACAGATACGCAGTATTTT; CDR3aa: CASSHRTQGVVSTDTQYF
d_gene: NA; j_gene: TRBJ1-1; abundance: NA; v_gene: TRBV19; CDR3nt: TGTGCCAGTAGTATAAGAGCAGGGCAGAACACTGAAGCTTTCTTT; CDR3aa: CASSIRAGQNTEAFF
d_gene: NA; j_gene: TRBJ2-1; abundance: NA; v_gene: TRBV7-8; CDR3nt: TGTGCCAGCAGCTTAGCAGGCACTAGCTACACCAATGAGCAGTTCTTC; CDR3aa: CASSLAGTSYTNEQFF
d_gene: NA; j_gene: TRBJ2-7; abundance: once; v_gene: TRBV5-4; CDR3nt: TGTGCCAGCAGCTTGGAGGGAGGCAGCTCCTACGAGCAGTACTTC; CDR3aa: CASSLEGGSSYEQYF
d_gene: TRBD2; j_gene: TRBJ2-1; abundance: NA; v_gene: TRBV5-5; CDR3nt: TGTGCCAGCAGCAGTGGACTAGCGCACATTTACAATGAGCAGTTCTTC; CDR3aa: CASSSGLAHIYNEQFF
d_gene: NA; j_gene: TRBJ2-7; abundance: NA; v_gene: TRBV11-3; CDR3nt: TGTGCCAGCAGCTTAGTACAGGGATCCTACGAGCAGTACTTC; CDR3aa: CASSLVQGSYEQYF
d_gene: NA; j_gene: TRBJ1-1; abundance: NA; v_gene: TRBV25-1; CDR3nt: TGTGCCAGCAGTGACCCTCAGGGCAATTCGGTCTTGGCTTTCTTT; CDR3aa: CASSDPQGNSVLAFF
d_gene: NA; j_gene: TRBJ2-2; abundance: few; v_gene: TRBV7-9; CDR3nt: TGTGCCAGCAGCAAGCAACAGGGTCCGAACACCGGGGAGCTGTTTTTT; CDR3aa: CASSKQQGPNTGELFF
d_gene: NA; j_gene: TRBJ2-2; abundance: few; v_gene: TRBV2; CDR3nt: TGTGCCAGCAGTGCAGATACCGGGGAGCTGTTTTTT; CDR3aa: CASSADTGELFF
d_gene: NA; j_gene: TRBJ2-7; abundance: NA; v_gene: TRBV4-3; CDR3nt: TGCGCCAGCAGCCAAGCCCCCAGGGGACCCTACGAGCAGTACTTC; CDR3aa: CASSQAPRGPYEQYF
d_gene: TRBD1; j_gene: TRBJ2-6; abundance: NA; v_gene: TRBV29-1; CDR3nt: TGCAGCGTCGAACCCGACAGGGGCTCTGGGGCCAACGTCCTGACTTTC; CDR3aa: CSVEPDRGSGANVLTF
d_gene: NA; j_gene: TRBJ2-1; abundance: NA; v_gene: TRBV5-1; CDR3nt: TGCGCCAGCAGCATTAGACCCCTTTCGGGAGAGACCTACAATGAGCAGTTCTTC; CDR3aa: CASSIRPLSGETYNEQFF
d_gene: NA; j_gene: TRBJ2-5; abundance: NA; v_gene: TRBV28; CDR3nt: TGTGCCAGCAGTTTCCCGACATCGGTAGAGACCCAGTACTTC; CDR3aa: CASSFPTSVETQYF
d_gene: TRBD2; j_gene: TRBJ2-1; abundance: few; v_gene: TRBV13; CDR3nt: TGTGCCAGCAGCTTAGTTTCAACAGGACTAGCGGGAGTTAGCTCCTACAATGAGCAGTTCTTC; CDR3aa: CASSLVSTGLAGVSSYNEQFF
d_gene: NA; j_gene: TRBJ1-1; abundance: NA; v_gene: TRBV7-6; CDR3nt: TGTGCCAGCAGCTTAAGCGGTTCAGGGAACACTGAAGCTTTCTTT; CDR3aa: CASSLSGSGNTEAFF